One and the same sample provided the 3 T cell receptor beta chains below, sequenced in a study of blood T cell repertoires in COVID-19. The method was immunoSEQ multiplex PCR; TCRdb's version includes in-frame clones alone and lacks a portion of them. The sample has almost 250,000 clones, approximately 89% seen once. Sequenced input: peripheral blood. Receptors originate from a woman aged 55-69 years who had recovered from COVID-19.

This clone appeared a single time. The gene calls are TRBV7-2 and TRBJ2-3, with 7 bases that match TRBD1. CDR1 and CDR2 from the germline V gene are SGHTA and FQGNSA. J gave up 0 bases and V 6 bases, and 6 bases lay outside the gene matches. The CDR3 has 15 amino acids. The CDR3 nucleotides read TGTGCCAGCAGGTCACAGGGGCCTAGCACAGATACGCAGTATTTT. Translation gives CASRSQGPSTDTQYF.

The V gene is TRBV19, the J gene TRBJ2-1; TRBD2 aligns across 14 bases. Trimming removed 1 base from V and 6 bases from J; junction bases left unmatched: 8. From germline, CDR1 is LNHDA and CDR2 SQIVND (reference sequence). CDR3 size: 18 residues. This CDR3 is CASSIGATSGGALNEQFF. The DNA of the CDR3 is TGTGCCAGTAGTATAGGGGCGACTAGCGGGGGGGCCCTCAATGAGCAGTTCTTC.

Points on this clone: Other DNA sequences of this sample code for an identical CDR3. The rearrangement links TRBV3-1 (or the pseudogene TRBV3-2) to TRBJ2-7; D ambiguous. The V end lost 1 base, the J end lost 2 bases, and 6 bases lay between the germline ends. This CDR3 has 13 residues. CDR1 is LGHDT, CDR2 YNNKEL, per germline (reference sequence). The chain's CDR3 is CASSQGATYEQYF. In DNA form, the CDR3 reads TGTGCCAGCAGCCAAGGCGCGACCTACGAGCAGTACTTC.